These 11 T cell receptor beta chains came from one sample sequenced in a study of blood T cell repertoires in COVID-19. Sequencing was performed with immunoSEQ multiplex PCR; in TCRdb, only in-frame clones are kept and a portion is missing. The sample lists some 29,000 clones; 76% were seen once. Input material: peripheral blood. The source is a man aged 65 to 79 with acute or convalescent COVID-19.

V gene TRBV5-1 combines with J gene TRBJ1-5; no clear D. V lost 4 bases, J lost 4 bases, and 9 bases lay in between. CDR1 is SGHRS, CDR2 YFSETQ, per germline. There are 13 residues in the CDR3. In nucleotides, the CDR3 is TGCGCCAGCAGCACTGACGGGAATCAGCCCCAGCATTTT. Protein sequence: CASSTDGNQPQHF.

Only one count was recorded for this clone. The V call is TRBV25-1, the J call TRBJ1-1; tentative D call: TRBD1 (5 bases). CDR1 MGHDK and CDR2 SYGVNS come from the germline V gene. The V and J ends lost 1 base and 10 bases respectively, with 7 bases between them. This CDR3 contains 11 residues. The CDR3 region is CASSEWGGAFF. Written as DNA, the CDR3 is TGTGCCAGCAGTGAATGGGGGGGAGCTTTCTTT. Combining the CDR3 with reference TRBV25-1 and TRBJ1-1 gives the whole variable domain EADIYQTPRYLVIGTGKKITLECSQTMGHDKMYWYQQDPGMELHLIHYSYGVNSTEKGDLSSESTVSRIRTEHFPLTLESARPSHTSQYLCASSEWGGAFFGQGTRLTVV.

The chain recombines TRBV5-4 with TRBJ2-7, with 9 bases matching TRBD2. The CDR3 is made up of 15 amino acids. The germline V gene encodes CDR1 SGHNT and CDR2 YYREEE (reference sequence). V shed 7 bases, J shed 6 bases, and the junction held 14 bases outside the gene matches. The CDR3 here is CASRTAGGGYSEQYF. DNA for the CDR3: TGTGCCAGCCGGACAGCGGGAGGAGGATACAGCGAGCAGTACTTC. Variable domain in full (rest from reference TRBV5-4 and TRBJ2-7): ETGVTQSPTHLIKTRGQQVTLRCSSQSGHNTVSWYQQALGQGPQFIFQYYREEENGRGNFPPRFSGLQFPNYSSELNVNALELDDSALYLCASRTAGGGYSEQYFGPGTRLTVT.

V and J are TRBV5-1 and TRBJ2-3; 11 nucleotides align to TRBD1. There are 17 residues in the CDR3. The germline gives CDR1 SGHRS, CDR2 YFSETQ. The V and J ends lost 4 bases and 3 bases, in that order; junction bases with no gene match: 10. CDR3 nucleotide sequence: TGCGCCAGCAGCACGGACAGGGGGCTAAGAATAACAGATACGCAGTATTTT. It encodes CASSTDRGLRITDTQYF.

V usage is TRBV7-9 and J usage is TRBJ2-1; D not resolved. The germline V and J ends were trimmed by 8 bases and 2 bases, with 7 bases remaining between them. The CDR3 is 12 residues long. CDR1 is SEHNR, CDR2 FQNEAQ, per germline (reference sequence). The CDR3 is CASLPTYNEQFF. CDR3 in DNA: TGTGCCAGCCTGCCTACCTACAATGAGCAGTTCTTC.

This clone came up a few times. This chain connects TRBV6-4 to TRBJ2-5, with 13 bases matching TRBD2. This CDR3 spans 18 amino acids. With V trimmed by 3 bases and J by 7 bases, 14 bases remained unmatched. Germline CDR1 and CDR2: MRHNA and SNTAGT. The CDR3 region is CASSDLGTSGVGSWTQYF. The CDR3 nucleotides read TGTGCCAGCAGTGATTTAGGGACTAGCGGGGTAGGATCATGGACCCAGTACTTC.

The chain uses TRBV5-6 and TRBJ1-1, with D possibly matching TRBD1 (6 bases). Germline assignment: CDR1 SGHDT and CDR2 YYEEEE. CDR3 length equals 18 residues. The V end lost 1 base, the J end lost 3 bases, and 22 bases lay between the germline ends. Here the CDR3 DNA reads TGTGCCAGCAGCTTGCTCGGTAAGACAGGCCCCGTGGACACTGAAGCTTTCTTT. Translating gives CASSLLGKTGPVDTEAFF.

The chain couples TRBV6-2 or TRBV6-3 to TRBJ1-5, with 9 nucleotides matching TRBD1. From germline, CDR1 is MNHEY and CDR2 SVGEGT. Trimming cost V 5 bases and J 7 bases; bases outside gene matches: 3. The CDR3 covers 13 residues. CDR3 protein: CASSDRGDQPQHF. In DNA, the CDR3 is TGTGCCAGCAGTGACAGGGGGGACCAGCCCCAGCATTTT.

The chain couples TRBV3-1 (or the pseudogene TRBV3-2) to TRBJ2-2, with 9 bases lining up with TRBD1. The CDR3 is 16 residues long. V lost 3 bases and J lost 7; bases outside the gene matches: 9. Germline CDR1 LGHDT, CDR2 YNNKEL (reference sequence). CDR3 sequence: CASSQWGQGYGGELFF. CDR3 coding DNA: TGTGCCAGCAGCCAGTGGGGACAGGGTTACGGCGGGGAGCTGTTTTTT.

This clone was observed a few times. The chain links TRBV9 to TRBJ2-5, with a weak D call TRBD1 (5 bases). This CDR3 is built from 14 residues. V lost 3 bases to trimming and J lost 3 bases, with 12 bases between them. The germline V gene has CDR1 SGDLS and CDR2 YYNGEE. CDR3: CASSGPLGEETQYF. CDR3 coding DNA: TGTGCCAGCAGCGGACCCCTAGGGGAAGAGACCCAGTACTTC. Based on the CDR3 plus reference TRBV9 and TRBJ2-5, the full variable domain is DSGVTQTPKHLITATGQRVTLRCSPRSGDLSVYWYQQSLDQGLQFLIQYYNGEERAKGNILERFSAQQFPDLHSELNLSSLELGDSALYFCASSGPLGEETQYFGPGTRLLVL.

The J gene is TRBJ2-3, the V gene TRBV9; a possible D gene is TRBD2 (6 bases). Germline CDR1 SGDLS, CDR2 YYNGEE. Trimming removed 1 base at V and 0 bases at J, with 12 bases between. This CDR3 has 16 residues. The CDR3 nucleotides are TGTGCCAGCAGCGTATCAAGCGGGTCTAGCACAGATACGCAGTATTTT. Amino acids: CASSVSSGSSTDTQYF. Complete variable domain (other parts from reference TRBV9 and TRBJ2-3): DSGVTQTPKHLITATGQRVTLRCSPRSGDLSVYWYQQSLDQGLQFLIQYYNGEERAKGNILERFSAQQFPDLHSELNLSSLELGDSALYFCASSVSSGSSTDTQYFGPGTRLTVL.